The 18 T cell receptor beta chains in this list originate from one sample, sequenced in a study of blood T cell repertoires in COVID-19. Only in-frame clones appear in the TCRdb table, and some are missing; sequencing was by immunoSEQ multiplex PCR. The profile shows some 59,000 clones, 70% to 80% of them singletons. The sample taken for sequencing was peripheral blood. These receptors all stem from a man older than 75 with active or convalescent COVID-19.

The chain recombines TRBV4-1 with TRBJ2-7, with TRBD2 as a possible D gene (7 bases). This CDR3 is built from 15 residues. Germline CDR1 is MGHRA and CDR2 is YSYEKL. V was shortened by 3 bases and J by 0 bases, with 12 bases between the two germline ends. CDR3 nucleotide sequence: TGCGCCAGCAGCCAGTTGGCGGGGGCCTCCTACGAGCAGTACTTC. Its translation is CASSQLAGASYEQYF.

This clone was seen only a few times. CDR3 DNA sequence: TGTGCCAGCAGCTCCAACTCCTACGAGCAGTACTTC. Amino acids: CASSSNSYEQYF. The chain is built from TRBV7-8 and TRBJ2-7; D not certain. Trimming left V 4 bases short and J 0 bases short, with 4 bases between. CDR1 and CDR2 from the germline V gene are SGHVS and FQNEAQ. CDR3 length: 12 residues.

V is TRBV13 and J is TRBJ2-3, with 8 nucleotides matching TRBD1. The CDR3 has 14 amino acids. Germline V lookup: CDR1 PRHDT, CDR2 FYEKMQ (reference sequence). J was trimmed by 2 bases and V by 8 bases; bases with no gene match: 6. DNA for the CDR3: TGTGCCAGCGGGGAGACAGGGGCCACAGATACGCAGTATTTT. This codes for CASGETGATDTQYF. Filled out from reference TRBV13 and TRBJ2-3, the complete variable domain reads AAGVIQSPRHLIKEKRETATLKCYPIPRHDTVYWYQQGPGQDPQFLISFYEKMQSDKGSIPDRFSAQQFSDYHSELNMSSLELGDSALYFCASGETGATDTQYFGPGTRLTVL.

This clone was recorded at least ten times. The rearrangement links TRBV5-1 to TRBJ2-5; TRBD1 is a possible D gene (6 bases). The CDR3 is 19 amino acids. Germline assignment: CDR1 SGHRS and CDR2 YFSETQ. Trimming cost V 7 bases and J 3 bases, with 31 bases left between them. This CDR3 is CASHSGTTLLDLRKETQYF. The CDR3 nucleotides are TGCGCCAGCCACTCGGGGACAACACTCCTGGACCTAAGAAAAGAGACCCAGTACTTC.

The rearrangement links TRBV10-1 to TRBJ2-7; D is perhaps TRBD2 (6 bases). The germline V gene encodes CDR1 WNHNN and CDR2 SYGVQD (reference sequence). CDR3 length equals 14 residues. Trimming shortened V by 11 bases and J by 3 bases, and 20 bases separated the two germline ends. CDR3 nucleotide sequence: TGCGCCGGCCGGGGGAGGACACCGCGCTACGAGCAGTACTTC. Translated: CAGRGRTPRYEQYF.

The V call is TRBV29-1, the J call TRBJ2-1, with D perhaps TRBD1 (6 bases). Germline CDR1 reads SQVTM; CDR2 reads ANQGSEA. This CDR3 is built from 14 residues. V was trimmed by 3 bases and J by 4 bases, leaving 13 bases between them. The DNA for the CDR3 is TGCAGCGTTGAGAGGGGGAGAGGATACAATGAGCAGTTCTTC. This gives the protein CSVERGRGYNEQFF.

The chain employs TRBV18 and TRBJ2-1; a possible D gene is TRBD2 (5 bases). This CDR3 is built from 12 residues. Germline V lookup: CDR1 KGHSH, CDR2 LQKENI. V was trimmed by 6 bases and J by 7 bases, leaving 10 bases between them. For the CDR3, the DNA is TGTGCCAGCTCCCTCTCGGGGAATGAGCAGTTCTTC. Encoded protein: CASSLSGNEQFF.

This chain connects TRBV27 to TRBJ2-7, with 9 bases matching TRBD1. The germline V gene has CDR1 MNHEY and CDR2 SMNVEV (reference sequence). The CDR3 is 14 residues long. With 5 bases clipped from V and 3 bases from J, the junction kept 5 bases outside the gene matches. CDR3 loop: CASSKLGQGYEQYF. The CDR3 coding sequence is TGTGCCAGCAGTAAATTGGGACAGGGCTACGAGCAGTACTTC.

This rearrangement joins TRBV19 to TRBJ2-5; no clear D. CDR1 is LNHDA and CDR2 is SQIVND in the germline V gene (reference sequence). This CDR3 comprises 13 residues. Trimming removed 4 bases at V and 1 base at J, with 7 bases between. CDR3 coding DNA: TGTGCCAGTAGTAGTACATTCCAAGAGACCCAGTACTTC. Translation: CASSSTFQETQYF.

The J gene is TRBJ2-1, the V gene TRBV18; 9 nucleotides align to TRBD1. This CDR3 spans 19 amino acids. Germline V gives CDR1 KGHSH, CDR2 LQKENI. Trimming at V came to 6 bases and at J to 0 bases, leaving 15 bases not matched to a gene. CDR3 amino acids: CASSQGTGFPTSSYNEQFF. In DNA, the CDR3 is TGTGCCAGCTCCCAGGGGACAGGGTTCCCAACTAGCTCCTACAATGAGCAGTTCTTC.

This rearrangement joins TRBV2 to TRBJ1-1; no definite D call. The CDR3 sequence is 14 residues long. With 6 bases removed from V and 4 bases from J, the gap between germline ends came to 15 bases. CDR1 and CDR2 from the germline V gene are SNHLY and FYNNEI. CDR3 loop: CASRDLTKATEAFF. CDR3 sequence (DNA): TGTGCCAGCAGAGATCTCACCAAAGCCACTGAAGCTTTCTTT.

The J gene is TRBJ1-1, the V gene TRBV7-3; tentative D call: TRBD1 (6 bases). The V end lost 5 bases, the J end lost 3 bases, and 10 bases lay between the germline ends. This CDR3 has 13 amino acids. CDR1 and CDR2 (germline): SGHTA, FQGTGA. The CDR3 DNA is TGTGCCAGCAGCCAGGGGCAGTACACTGAAGCTTTCTTT. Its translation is CASSQGQYTEAFF.

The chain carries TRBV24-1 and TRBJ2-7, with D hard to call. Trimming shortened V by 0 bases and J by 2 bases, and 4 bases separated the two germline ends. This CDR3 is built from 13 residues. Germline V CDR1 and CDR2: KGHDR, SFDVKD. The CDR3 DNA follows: TGTGCCACCAGTGATTTGGACACCTACGAGCAGTACTTC. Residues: CATSDLDTYEQYF.

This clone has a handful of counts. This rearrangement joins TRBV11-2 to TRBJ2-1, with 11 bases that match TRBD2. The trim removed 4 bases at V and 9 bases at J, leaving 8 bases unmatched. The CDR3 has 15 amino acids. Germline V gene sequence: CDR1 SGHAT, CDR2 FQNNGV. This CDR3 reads CASSSTLAGVGEQFF. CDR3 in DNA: TGTGCCAGCAGCTCGACACTAGCGGGAGTGGGTGAGCAGTTCTTC.

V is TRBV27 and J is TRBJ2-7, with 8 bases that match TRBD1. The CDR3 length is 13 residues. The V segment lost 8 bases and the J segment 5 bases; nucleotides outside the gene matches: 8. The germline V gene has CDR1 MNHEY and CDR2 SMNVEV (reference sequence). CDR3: CASGLDRANEQYF. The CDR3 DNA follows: TGTGCCAGCGGCTTGGACAGGGCTAACGAGCAGTACTTC.

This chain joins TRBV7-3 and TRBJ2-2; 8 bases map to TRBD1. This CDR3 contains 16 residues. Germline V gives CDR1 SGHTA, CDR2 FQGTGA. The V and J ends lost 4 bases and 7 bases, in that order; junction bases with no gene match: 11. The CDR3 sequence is CASSSRDRTNGGELFF. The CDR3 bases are TGTGCCAGCAGCTCCCGGGACAGGACTAACGGCGGGGAGCTGTTTTTT.

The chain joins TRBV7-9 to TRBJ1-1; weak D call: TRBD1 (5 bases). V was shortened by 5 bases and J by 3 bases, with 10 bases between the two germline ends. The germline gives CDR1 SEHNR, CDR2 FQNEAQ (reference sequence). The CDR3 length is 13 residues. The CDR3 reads CASSQDIYTEAFF. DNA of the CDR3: TGTGCCAGCAGCCAGGACATTTACACTGAAGCTTTCTTT.

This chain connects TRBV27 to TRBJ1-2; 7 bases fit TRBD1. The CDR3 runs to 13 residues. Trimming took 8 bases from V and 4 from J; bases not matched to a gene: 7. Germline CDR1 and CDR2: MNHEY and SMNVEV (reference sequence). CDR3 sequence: CASGNRGRYGYTF. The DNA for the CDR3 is TGTGCCAGCGGGAACAGGGGACGCTATGGCTACACCTTC.